A selection of T cell receptor beta chains follows, all from one sample in a study of blood T cell repertoires in COVID-19. Assay: immunoSEQ multiplex PCR; the TCRdb copy retains only in-frame clones and omits some. The sample has 150,000 to 200,000 clones; about 89% are singletons. The sequenced sample was PBMCs or T cells enriched from blood (not recorded which). Receptors were obtained from a woman aged 18-29 years who had recovered from COVID-19. CDR3s leave out the opening cysteine and the closing phenylalanine or tryptophan. A row's size may be missing; if present it is once, few, many or a size class.

v_call: TRBV14; clone_size: .; cdr3_aa: ASSQGPTGEQY
v_call: TRBV15; clone_size: .; cdr3_aa: ATGGSGKPGQY
v_call: TRBV4-2; clone_size: .; cdr3_aa: ASSQAQGVTNEQF
v_call: TRBV7-2; clone_size: .; cdr3_aa: ASSSRTGSTDTQY
v_call: TRBV28; clone_size: .; cdr3_aa: ASTLAGHRGTQY
v_call: TRBV6-5; clone_size: .; cdr3_aa: ASSYGQGGDGYT
v_call: TRBV6-5; clone_size: .; cdr3_aa: ASRRDSGNTIY
v_call: TRBV11-2; clone_size: few; cdr3_aa: ASSFRVNLNTGELF
v_call: TRBV11-2; clone_size: .; cdr3_aa: ASSPRGAVLSSGANVLT
v_call: TRBV4-2; clone_size: .; cdr3_aa: ASSQGGSGEKY
v_call: TRBV15; clone_size: .; cdr3_aa: ATLLTWTSGQETQY
v_call: TRBV4-1; clone_size: .; cdr3_aa: ASSPPDRGTGANVLT
v_call: TRBV28; clone_size: .; cdr3_aa: ASSVGSRETGEQY
v_call: TRBV28; clone_size: .; cdr3_aa: ASPPYRGRFTGELF
v_call: TRBV7-2; clone_size: once; cdr3_aa: ASSPRQYSPLH